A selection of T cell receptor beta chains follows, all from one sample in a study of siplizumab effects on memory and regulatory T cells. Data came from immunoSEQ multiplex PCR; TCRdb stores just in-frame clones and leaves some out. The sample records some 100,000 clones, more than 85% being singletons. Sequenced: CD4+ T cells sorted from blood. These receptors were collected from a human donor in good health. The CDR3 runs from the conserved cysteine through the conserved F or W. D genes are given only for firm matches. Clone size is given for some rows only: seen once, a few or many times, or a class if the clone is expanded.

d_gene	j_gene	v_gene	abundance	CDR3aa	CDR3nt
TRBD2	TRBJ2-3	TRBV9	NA	CASSVVVGGADTQYF	TGTGCCAGCAGCGTAGTAGTCGGGGGGGCGGATACGCAGTATTTT
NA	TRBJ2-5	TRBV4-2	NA	CASSQGVNPETQYF	TGTGCCAGCAGCCAAGGGGTCAATCCAGAGACCCAGTACTTC
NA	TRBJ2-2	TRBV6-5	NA	CASRGAGTTTGELFF	TGTGCCAGCAGGGGGGCCGGGACAACTACCGGGGAGCTGTTTTTT
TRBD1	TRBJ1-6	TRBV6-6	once	CASSTTGGNSPLHF	TGTGCCAGCAGTACTACAGGGGGGAATTCACCCCTCCACTTT
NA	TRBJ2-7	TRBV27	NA	CASSPPGAWSSSYEQYF	TGTGCCAGCAGTCCCCCAGGTGCCTGGAGCTCCTCCTACGAGCAGTACTTC
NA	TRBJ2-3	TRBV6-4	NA	CASSASFGDTQYF	TGTGCCAGCAGTGCGTCATTTGGAGATACGCAGTATTTT
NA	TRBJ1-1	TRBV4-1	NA	CASSLNRDTYTEAFF	TGCGCCAGCAGCCTAAACCGGGACACTTACACTGAAGCTTTCTTT
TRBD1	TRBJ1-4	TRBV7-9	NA	CASSLATGLANEKLFF	TGTGCCAGCAGCTTAGCGACAGGGCTAGCTAATGAAAAACTGTTTTTT
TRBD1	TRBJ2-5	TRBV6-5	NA	CASSYGQGAQETQYF	TGTGCCAGCAGTTACGGACAGGGGGCCCAAGAGACCCAGTACTTC
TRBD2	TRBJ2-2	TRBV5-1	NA	CASSPLAGDQTGELFF	TGCGCCAGCAGCCCGCTAGCGGGGGACCAGACCGGGGAGCTGTTTTTT
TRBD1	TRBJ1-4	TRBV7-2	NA	CASSWTGGTGEKLFF	TGTGCCAGCAGCTGGACAGGGGGGACGGGGGAAAAACTGTTTTTT
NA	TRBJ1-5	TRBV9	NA	CASSVGGGVQPQHF	TGTGCCAGCAGCGTAGGAGGGGGTGTTCAGCCCCAGCATTTT
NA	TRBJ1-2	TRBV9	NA	CASSVGLYGYTF	TGTGCCAGCAGCGTCGGTCTCTATGGCTACACCTTC
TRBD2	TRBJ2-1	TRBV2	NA	CASRVTSGGALGEFF	TGTGCCAGCAGGGTAACTAGCGGGGGGGCCTTGGGTGAGTTCTTC
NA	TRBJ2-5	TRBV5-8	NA	CASFQKETQYF	TGTGCCAGCTTCCAGAAAGAGACCCAGTACTTC
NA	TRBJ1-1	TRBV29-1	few	CSVRTQNTEAFF	TGCAGCGTACGGACACAGAACACTGAAGCTTTCTTT
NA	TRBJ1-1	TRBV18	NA	CASSPPSRMNTEAFF	TGTGCCAGCTCACCACCGTCCCGGATGAACACTGAAGCTTTCTTT
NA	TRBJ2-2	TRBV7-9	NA	CASSLAPGAGTGELFF	TGTGCCAGCAGCTTAGCCCCAGGGGCCGGCACCGGGGAGCTGTTTTTT
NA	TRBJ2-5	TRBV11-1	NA	CASSLGVAGETQYF	TGTGCCAGCAGCTTAGGTGTCGCTGGGGAGACCCAGTACTTC
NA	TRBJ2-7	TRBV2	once	CASSPSSYEQYF	TGTGCCAGCAGTCCTAGCTCCTACGAGCAGTACTTC
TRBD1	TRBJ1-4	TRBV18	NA	CASSPRGQVFEKLFF	TGTGCCAGCTCACCTAGGGGACAGGTGTTTGAAAAACTGTTTTTT
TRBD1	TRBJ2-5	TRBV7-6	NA	CASSLQGEETQYF	TGTGCCAGCAGCCTACAGGGGGAAGAGACCCAGTACTTC
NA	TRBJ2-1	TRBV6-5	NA	CASSYTRVVGHNEQFF	TGTGCCAGCAGTTACACTCGGGTCGTAGGGCACAATGAGCAGTTCTTC
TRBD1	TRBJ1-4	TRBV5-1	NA	CASSLVAGGDEKLFF	TGCGCCAGCAGCTTGGTCGCAGGGGGGGATGAAAAACTGTTTTTT
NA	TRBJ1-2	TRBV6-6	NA	CASSYQSNYGYTF	TGTGCCAGCAGTTACCAGTCTAACTATGGCTACACCTTC
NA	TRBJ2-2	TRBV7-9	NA	CASSLAGPYTGELFF	TGTGCCAGCAGCTTAGCCGGACCTTACACCGGGGAGCTGTTTTTT
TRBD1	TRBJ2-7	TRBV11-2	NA	CASSHSGTGYRQYF	TGTGCCAGCAGTCACTCCGGGACAGGGTATAGGCAGTACTTC
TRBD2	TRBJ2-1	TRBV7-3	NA	CASSSSRGGYNEQFF	TGTGCCAGCAGCTCCTCCCGGGGGGGATACAATGAGCAGTTCTTC
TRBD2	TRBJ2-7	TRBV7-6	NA	CASSSGLAGGLYEQYF	TGTGCCAGCAGCTCCGGACTAGCGGGGGGACTTTACGAGCAGTACTTC
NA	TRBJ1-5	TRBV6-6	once	CASSYRDGWRPQHF	TGTGCCAGCAGTTACCGCGACGGGTGGAGGCCCCAGCATTTT
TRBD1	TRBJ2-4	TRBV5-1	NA	CASSKTDREFRNIQYF	TGCGCCAGCAGCAAAACGGACAGGGAGTTCAGGAACATTCAGTACTTC
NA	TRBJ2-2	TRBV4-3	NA	CASSQGRGELFF	TGCGCCAGCAGCCAGGGTAGGGGGGAGCTGTTTTTT
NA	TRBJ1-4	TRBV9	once	CASSEGPNEKLFF	TGTGCCAGCAGCGAGGGACCTAATGAAAAACTGTTTTTT
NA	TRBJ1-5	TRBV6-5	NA	CASSYNGDQPQHF	TGTGCCAGCAGTTACAACGGGGATCAGCCCCAGCATTTT
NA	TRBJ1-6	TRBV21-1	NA	CASSTEDRGGGSNSPLHF	TGTGCCAGCAGCACCGAGGACAGGGGAGGTGGATCTAATTCACCCCTCCACTTT
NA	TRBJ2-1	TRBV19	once	CASSMPRAPGTYNEQFF	TGTGCCAGTAGTATGCCCCGCGCCCCGGGGACATACAATGAGCAGTTCTTC
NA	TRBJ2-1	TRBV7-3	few	CASSLTQGYNEQFF	TGTGCCAGCAGCTTAACACAGGGTTACAATGAGCAGTTCTTC
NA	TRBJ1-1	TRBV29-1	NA	CSVTPRGGGNTEAFF	TGCAGCGTTACCCCCCGGGGCGGGGGTAACACTGAAGCTTTCTTT
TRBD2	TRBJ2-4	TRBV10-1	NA	CASSAPGLAEVQYF	TGCGCCAGCAGCGCCCCGGGACTAGCGGAAGTCCAGTACTTC
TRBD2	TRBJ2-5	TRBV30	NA	CAWSVGLALRETQYF	TGTGCCTGGAGTGTGGGACTAGCACTAAGGGAGACCCAGTACTTC
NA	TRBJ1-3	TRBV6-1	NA	CASSEATARSSIYF	TGTGCCAGCAGTGAAGCGACAGCCCGTAGCTCCATATATTTT
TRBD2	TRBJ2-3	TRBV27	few	CASSAGLVGTDTQYF	TGTGCCAGCAGCGCGGGACTAGTCGGCACAGATACGCAGTATTTT
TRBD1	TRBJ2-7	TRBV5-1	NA	CASSRGQNSYEQYF	TGCGCCAGCAGCCGGGGACAGAACTCCTACGAGCAGTACTTC
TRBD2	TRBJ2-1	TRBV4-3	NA	CASSQDLRGVMEQFF	TGCGCCAGCAGCCAAGATCTCCGGGGGGTGATGGAGCAGTTCTTC
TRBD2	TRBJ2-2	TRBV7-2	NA	CASSKTSGTGELFF	TGTGCCAGCAGCAAGACTAGCGGGACCGGGGAGCTGTTTTTT
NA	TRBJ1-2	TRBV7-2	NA	CASSLQISVGGYTF	TGTGCCAGCAGCTTACAGATAAGCGTGGGGGGCTACACCTTC
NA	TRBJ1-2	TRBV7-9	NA	CASRTTVADNYGYTF	TGTGCCAGCAGGACCACAGTCGCCGATAACTATGGCTACACCTTC
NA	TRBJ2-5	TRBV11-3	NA	CASSLGQLGEETQYF	TGTGCCAGCAGCTTAGGACAGCTAGGGGAAGAGACCCAGTACTTC